Reported below is one TCR beta chain. A read error may account for a junction end that differs from germline. The data derive from a study of blood T cell repertoires in COVID-19. Overall study: The study drew acute and convalescent COVID-19 samples from the United States, Italy and Spain. PBMCs, B-cell-depleted T cells, or T cells were the source of the cDNA or gDNA that made up the material.

In the original processing: Estimation of nucleated cell counts was performed using reference gene primer amplification. Data came from immunoSEQ multiplex PCR; TCRdb stores just in-frame clones and leaves some out. The V and J calls and clone size are taken from that table; D and trimming were inferred from the DNA. The table shows 80,000 to 100,000 clones, with 70% to 90% occurring only once. The sample comprised peripheral blood. The receptor's source is a man in his 70s with acute or convalescent COVID-19.

The CDR3 loop reads CASRGGAPVNF. CDR3 nucleotides: TGTGCCAGCAGGGGGGGGGCGCCGGTCAATTTT. V usage is TRBV6-6 and J usage is TRBJ1-3, with D tentatively TRBD1 (6 bases). CDR1 is MNHNY, CDR2 SVGAGI, per germline (reference sequence). There are 11 residues in the CDR3.